The 13 T cell receptor beta chains below all came from one sample that was sequenced in a study of PD-L1 blockade in urothelial cancer. TCRdb keeps only in-frame clones here, not all; method: immunoSEQ multiplex PCR. This sample carries under 40,000 clones, around 83% of them seen once, and the ten largest clones take less than 40%. Sequencing was performed on PBMCs, taken around atezolizumab (anti-PD-L1) treatment. The receptors here all came from a man in his 60s with urothelial cancer.

The gene calls are TRBV7-8 and TRBJ1-2; TRBD1 agrees at 7 bases. CDR1 is SGHVS, CDR2 FQNEAQ, per germline. This CDR3 spans 14 amino acids. Losses at the gene ends were 1 base for V and 4 bases for J; bases not matched to a gene: 3. The CDR3 sequence is CASSLGDSRYGYTF. CDR3 DNA sequence: TGTGCCAGCAGCTTAGGGGACAGCCGCTATGGCTACACCTTC. The complete variable domain, with remaining parts taken from reference TRBV7-8 and TRBJ1-2, reads GAGVSQSPRYKVAKRGQDVALRCDPISGHVSLFWYQQALGQGPEFLTYFQNEAQLDKSGLPSDRFFAERPEGSVSTLKIQRTQQEDSAVYLCASSLGDSRYGYTFGSGTRLTVV.

The chain is built from TRBV9 and TRBJ2-7, with D possibly TRBD1 on 5 matching bases. The CDR3 runs to 13 residues. The ends were cut back, 0 bases at V and 2 bases at J, with 6 bases in the middle. Germline CDR1 reads SGDLS; CDR2 reads YYNGEE. Here the CDR3 DNA reads TGTGCCAGCAGCGTAGCAGGGACCTACGAGCAGTACTTC. Protein: CASSVAGTYEQYF.

This sequence joins TRBV10-3 and TRBJ2-1; D remains unclear. V dropped 1 base and J dropped 5 bases, with 3 bases sitting between them. Germline V gene data show CDR1 as ENHRY and CDR2 as SYGVKD. The CDR3 has 12 amino acids. The CDR3 protein is CAISELNNEQFF. CDR3 DNA sequence: TGTGCCATCAGTGAGTTAAACAATGAGCAGTTCTTC.

The chain recombines TRBV11-2 with TRBJ2-5, with D perhaps TRBD1 (6 bases). Per germline, CDR1 SGHAT and CDR2 FQNNGV. V was pared by 3 bases and J by 4 bases, with 12 bases between. This CDR3 contains 14 residues. CDR3 loop: CASSLTGFGETQYF. The CDR3 region has the DNA TGTGCCAGCAGCTTGACAGGTTTTGGAGAGACCCAGTACTTC.

The rearrangement joins TRBV6-1 to TRBJ1-1; 7 nucleotides line up with TRBD1. The CDR3 loop spans 13 amino acids. Germline values: CDR1 MNHNS, CDR2 SASEGT. J lost 0 bases, V lost 10 bases, and 5 bases had no gene match. The CDR3 DNA sequence: TGTGCCACTACGGGACAGTTGAACACTGAAGCTTTCTTT. Translation gives CATTGQLNTEAFF.

V usage is TRBV20-1 and J usage is TRBJ2-5; possible D gene TRBD2, 5 bases. The germline V and J ends were trimmed by 7 bases and 5 bases, with 11 bases remaining between them. The CDR3 runs to 11 residues. Germline CDR1 and CDR2: DFQATT and SNEGSKA (reference sequence). CDR3 in amino acids: CSVRGFETQYF. CDR3 coding DNA: TGCAGTGTCAGAGGGTTTGAGACCCAGTACTTC.

The chain combines TRBV7-8 with TRBJ2-1, with TRBD2 identical over 13 bases. CDR1 is SGHVS, CDR2 FQNEAQ, per germline. CDR3 length equals 16 residues. The V and J ends lost 4 bases and 8 bases, in that order; junction bases with no gene match: 8. In DNA, the CDR3 is TGTGCCAGCAGCTATCTACTAGCGGGAGGGGGTCATGAGCAGTTCTTC. It translates to CASSYLLAGGGHEQFF.

The chain employs TRBV19 and TRBJ1-2, with D possibly being TRBD1 (6 bases). Germline CDR1 and CDR2: LNHDA and SQIVND (reference sequence). The length of the CDR3 is 15 residues. V lost 6 bases to trimming and J lost 4 bases, with 18 bases between them. CDR3 in amino acids: CASSPYRVVGYGYTF. CDR3 in DNA: TGTGCCAGTAGCCCATACAGGGTGGTCGGCTATGGCTACACCTTC. Drawing the rest from reference TRBV19 and TRBJ1-2, the complete variable domain is DGGITQSPKYLFRKEGQNVTLSCEQNLNHDAMYWYRQDPGQGLRLIYYSQIVNDFQKGDIAEGYSVSREKKESFPLTVTSAQKNPTAFYLCASSPYRVVGYGYTFGSGTRLTVV.

The rearrangement links TRBV6-4 to TRBJ2-3, with 9 bases fitting TRBD1. The CDR3 is made up of 14 amino acids. The V gene's germline CDR1 is MRHNA and CDR2 SNTAGT. The J segment lost 1 base and the V segment lost 4 bases, leaving 0 bases of the junction unmatched. This CDR3 reads CASSGQGGTDTQYF. The CDR3 DNA reads TGTGCCAGCAGTGGACAGGGGGGCACAGATACGCAGTATTTT.

The J gene is TRBJ2-7, the V gene TRBV5-1; 11 bases are shared with TRBD1. The CDR3 is 14 amino acids. Germline trimming cut 5 bases from V and 4 bases from J; bases unmatched to any gene: 5. Germline V lookup: CDR1 SGHRS, CDR2 YFSETQ. CDR3 loop: CASSVGQGGYEQYF. The CDR3 nucleotides are TGCGCCAGCAGTGTGGGACAGGGGGGTTACGAGCAGTACTTC.

The chain has TRBV19 and TRBJ1-2, with 8 positions matching TRBD1. The CDR3 is made up of 14 amino acids. Germline V gene data show CDR1 as LNHDA and CDR2 as SQIVND (reference sequence). J gave up 6 bases and V 3 bases, and 6 bases lay outside the gene matches. This chain's CDR3 is CASSIGQGADGYTF. The CDR3 coding sequence is TGTGCCAGTAGTATTGGGCAGGGGGCGGATGGCTACACCTTC.

The J gene is TRBJ1-4, the V gene TRBV7-6; 9 nucleotides agree with TRBD1. With V trimmed by 2 bases and J by 0 bases, 1 base remained unmatched. The germline gives CDR1 SGHVS, CDR2 FNYEAQ. The length of the CDR3 is 16 residues. In DNA form, the CDR3 reads TGTGCCAGCAGCTTAAGACAGGGGGCAACTAATGAAAAACTGTTTTTT. Protein product: CASSLRQGATNEKLFF.

The chain combines TRBV7-6 with TRBJ2-7, with a possible D match to TRBD1 (5 bases). V shed 3 bases and J shed 2 bases, with 11 bases lying between them. Germline V CDR1 and CDR2: SGHVS, FNYEAQ. The length of the CDR3 is 14 residues. The CDR3 DNA follows: TGTGCCAGCAGCTTGGGAAGGGGCCCCTACGAGCAGTACTTC. Residues: CASSLGRGPYEQYF. Variable domain in full (rest from reference TRBV7-6 and TRBJ2-7): GAGVSQSPRYKVTKRGQDVALRCDPISGHVSLYWYRQALGQGPEFLTYFNYEAQQDKSGLPNDRFSAERPEGSISTLTIQRTEQRDSAMYRCASSLGRGPYEQYFGPGTRLTVT.